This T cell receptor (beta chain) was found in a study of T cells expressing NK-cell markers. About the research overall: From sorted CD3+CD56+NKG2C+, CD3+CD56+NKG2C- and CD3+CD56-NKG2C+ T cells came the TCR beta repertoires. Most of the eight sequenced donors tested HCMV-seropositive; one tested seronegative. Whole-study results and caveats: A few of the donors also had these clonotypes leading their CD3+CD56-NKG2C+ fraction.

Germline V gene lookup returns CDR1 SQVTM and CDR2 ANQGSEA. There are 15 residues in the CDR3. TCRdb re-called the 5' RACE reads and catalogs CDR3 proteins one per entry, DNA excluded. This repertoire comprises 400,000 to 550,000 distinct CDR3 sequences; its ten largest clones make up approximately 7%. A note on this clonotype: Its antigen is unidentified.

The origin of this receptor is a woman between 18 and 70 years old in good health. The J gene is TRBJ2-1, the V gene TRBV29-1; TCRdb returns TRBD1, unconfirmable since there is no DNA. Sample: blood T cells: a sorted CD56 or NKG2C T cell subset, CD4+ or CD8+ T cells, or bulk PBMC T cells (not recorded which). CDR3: CSVAPLGGGGYEQFF.